The rows below give T cell receptor beta chains drawn from one sample of a study of OX40 agonist ivuxolimab in advanced cancers. Measured with immunoSEQ multiplex PCR; TCRdb has only the in-frame clones, and not every one. The sample includes tens of thousands of clones, roughly 93% of them seen just once. The starting material was CD4+ or CD8+ T cells sorted from blood, obtained in a trial of the OX40 agonist ivuxolimab. The receptor set was obtained from an adult with an advanced solid tumor such as melanoma, head and neck, liver or kidney cancer. Both conserved end residues are part of each CDR3. Each record gives: J gene, D gene, V gene, clone size, CDR3 protein, CDR3 DNA. A D gene is named only where the DNA matches it firmly. Clone size is stated in some rows and not others, as once, few, many or a class when expanded.

J: TRBJ1-4
D: -
V: TRBV19
size: -
CDR3: CASRTVTNEKLFF
DNA: TGTGCCAGTCGGACAGTAACTAATGAAAAACTGTTTTTT

J: TRBJ2-2
D: -
V: TRBV1
size: -
CDR3: CTSSQARTSGRTIGELFF
DNA: TGCACCAGCAGCCAAGCCCGGACTAGCGGGAGGACTATCGGGGAGCTGTTTTTT

J: TRBJ2-3
D: -
V: TRBV11-3
size: -
CDR3: CASSAGGRTQYF
DNA: TGTGCCAGCAGCGCCGGTGGGAGAACGCAGTATTTT

J: TRBJ2-5
D: TRBD2
V: TRBV13
size: -
CDR3: CASSLPGLGAETQYF
DNA: TGTGCCAGCAGCTTGCCGGGACTAGGGGCCGAGACCCAGTACTTC

J: TRBJ1-5
D: -
V: TRBV27
size: -
CDR3: CASSSMIRQPQHF
DNA: TGTGCCAGCAGTTCCATGATCCGTCAGCCCCAGCATTTT

J: TRBJ1-5
D: -
V: TRBV9
size: -
CDR3: CAQALRELFPYSNQPQHF
DNA: TGTGCCCAGGCCCTAAGGGAGCTCTTTCCATATAGCAATCAGCCCCAGCATTTT

J: TRBJ1-5
D: TRBD1
V: TRBV28
size: -
CDR3: CASSSAGGLNQPQHF
DNA: TGTGCCAGCAGTTCGGCAGGGGGACTTAATCAGCCCCAGCATTTT

J: TRBJ2-1
D: -
V: TRBV9
size: -
CDR3: CASSAFRDFTYNEQFF
DNA: TGTGCCAGCAGCGCTTTCCGGGACTTCACCTACAATGAGCAGTTCTTC

J: TRBJ2-7
D: -
V: TRBV5-4
size: few
CDR3: CASSLETGSSYEQYF
DNA: TGTGCCAGCAGCCTGGAGACAGGCAGCTCCTACGAGCAGTACTTC

J: TRBJ2-7
D: -
V: TRBV27
size: -
CDR3: CASSLDSSYEQYF
DNA: TGTGCCAGCAGTTTGGACAGCTCCTACGAGCAGTACTTC

J: TRBJ2-7
D: -
V: TRBV5-6
size: -
CDR3: CASSWDTPGLFEQYF
DNA: TGTGCCAGCAGCTGGGACACTCCGGGACTTTTCGAGCAGTACTTC

J: TRBJ2-2
D: -
V: TRBV12-5
size: -
CDR3: CASGLTDPNTGELFF
DNA: TGTGCTAGTGGTTTGACAGACCCGAACACCGGGGAGCTGTTTTTT

J: TRBJ1-1
D: -
V: TRBV4-3
size: -
CDR3: CASSQDPFSEAFF
DNA: TGCGCCAGCAGCCAAGATCCCTTCTCTGAAGCTTTCTTT

J: TRBJ2-2
D: -
V: TRBV25-1
size: -
CDR3: CASSEYLTGELFF
DNA: TGTGCCAGCAGTGAATACCTAACAGGGGAGCTGTTTTTT

J: TRBJ1-1
D: TRBD1
V: TRBV11-2
size: -
CDR3: CASSLGQANTEAFF
DNA: TGTGCCAGCAGCTTGGGACAGGCTAACACTGAAGCTTTCTTT

J: TRBJ1-1
D: TRBD1
V: TRBV19
size: -
CDR3: CASSIDPDRRGTEAFF
DNA: TGTGCCAGTAGTATAGATCCGGACAGGAGGGGCACTGAAGCTTTCTTT

J: TRBJ2-1
D: TRBD2
V: TRBV9
size: -
CDR3: CASSVSSGRGNEQFF
DNA: TGTGCCAGCAGCGTTTCTAGCGGGAGAGGAAATGAGCAGTTCTTC

J: TRBJ1-1
D: -
V: TRBV13
size: -
CDR3: CASSSDPGGTEAFF
DNA: TGTGCCAGCAGCTCGGACCCAGGAGGCACTGAAGCTTTCTTT

J: TRBJ2-5
D: -
V: TRBV13
size: once
CDR3: CASSLGVGAETQYF
DNA: TGTGCCAGCAGCTTAGGTGTAGGGGCGGAGACCCAGTACTTC

J: TRBJ2-1
D: TRBD1
V: TRBV11-2
size: -
CDR3: CASSWEGQGSNEQFF
DNA: TGTGCCAGCAGCTGGGAGGGACAGGGTAGTAATGAGCAGTTCTTC

J: TRBJ1-5
D: -
V: TRBV9
size: -
CDR3: CASSVGEGGVGQPQHF
DNA: TGTGCCAGCAGCGTAGGTGAGGGTGGCGTGGGTCAGCCCCAGCATTTT

J: TRBJ2-7
D: -
V: TRBV13
size: -
CDR3: CASSHLAGGSYEQYF
DNA: TGTGCCAGCAGCCACCTTGCTGGGGGCTCCTACGAGCAGTACTTC

J: TRBJ2-7
D: TRBD1
V: TRBV7-9
size: -
CDR3: CASSFTLQGAYEQYF
DNA: TGTGCCAGCAGCTTCACCCTTCAGGGGGCCTACGAGCAGTACTTC

J: TRBJ2-1
D: TRBD1
V: TRBV5-6
size: once
CDR3: CASSHRQGGGDEQFF
DNA: TGTGCCAGCAGCCACAGACAGGGGGGAGGCGATGAGCAGTTCTTC